A selection of T cell receptor beta chains follows, all from one sample in a study of cytomegalovirus exposure and HLA in healthy donors. Sequencing used immunoSEQ multiplex PCR; TCRdb keeps in-frame clones, though not all of them. Among about 140,000 clones listed, approximately 80% were seen once. Sequencing was performed on PBMCs. All receptors derive from a man aged 40-50 years in good health and CMV-seronegative. The conserved cysteine and the conserved F or W are not part of the CDR3 here.

J,V,CDR3
TRBJ2-7,TRBV18,ASSPKAKGAYEQY
TRBJ2-3,TRBV5-1,ASNPAPGGVTDTQY
TRBJ2-1,TRBV7-9,ASSIIQGVDEQF
TRBJ1-1,TRBV28,ASKGQGWNTEAF
TRBJ2-7,TRBV4-1,ASSQGRAGAYEQY
TRBJ1-1,TRBV5-1,ASSPETGEAF
TRBJ1-1,TRBV20-1,SISGNTEAF
TRBJ2-3,TRBV5-3,ARILSRLAGVVTDTQY
TRBJ2-6,TRBV18,ASSRGQGLAGANGLT
TRBJ2-3,TRBV5-1,ASSGGGTSVGTDTQY
TRBJ2-5,TRBV6-5,ASSYWEQGWETQY
TRBJ1-3,TRBV6-1,ASSDRNWGNTIY
TRBJ2-4,TRBV5-4,ASSFPTSGGQNIQY
TRBJ2-2,TRBV6-4,ASSSQGFGELF
TRBJ2-1,TRBV7-2,ASSTGTSGSDEQF
TRBJ2-7,TRBV4-1,ASSQTDRDYEQY
TRBJ2-7,TRBV19,ASSMRQGTYEQY
TRBJ2-1,TRBV29-1,SVDWTADNEQF
TRBJ1-1,TRBV29-1,SVPSPTGGYTEAF
TRBJ2-4,TRBV7-9,ASSSLAGAKNIQY
TRBJ2-2,TRBV6-5,ASRVTANTGELF